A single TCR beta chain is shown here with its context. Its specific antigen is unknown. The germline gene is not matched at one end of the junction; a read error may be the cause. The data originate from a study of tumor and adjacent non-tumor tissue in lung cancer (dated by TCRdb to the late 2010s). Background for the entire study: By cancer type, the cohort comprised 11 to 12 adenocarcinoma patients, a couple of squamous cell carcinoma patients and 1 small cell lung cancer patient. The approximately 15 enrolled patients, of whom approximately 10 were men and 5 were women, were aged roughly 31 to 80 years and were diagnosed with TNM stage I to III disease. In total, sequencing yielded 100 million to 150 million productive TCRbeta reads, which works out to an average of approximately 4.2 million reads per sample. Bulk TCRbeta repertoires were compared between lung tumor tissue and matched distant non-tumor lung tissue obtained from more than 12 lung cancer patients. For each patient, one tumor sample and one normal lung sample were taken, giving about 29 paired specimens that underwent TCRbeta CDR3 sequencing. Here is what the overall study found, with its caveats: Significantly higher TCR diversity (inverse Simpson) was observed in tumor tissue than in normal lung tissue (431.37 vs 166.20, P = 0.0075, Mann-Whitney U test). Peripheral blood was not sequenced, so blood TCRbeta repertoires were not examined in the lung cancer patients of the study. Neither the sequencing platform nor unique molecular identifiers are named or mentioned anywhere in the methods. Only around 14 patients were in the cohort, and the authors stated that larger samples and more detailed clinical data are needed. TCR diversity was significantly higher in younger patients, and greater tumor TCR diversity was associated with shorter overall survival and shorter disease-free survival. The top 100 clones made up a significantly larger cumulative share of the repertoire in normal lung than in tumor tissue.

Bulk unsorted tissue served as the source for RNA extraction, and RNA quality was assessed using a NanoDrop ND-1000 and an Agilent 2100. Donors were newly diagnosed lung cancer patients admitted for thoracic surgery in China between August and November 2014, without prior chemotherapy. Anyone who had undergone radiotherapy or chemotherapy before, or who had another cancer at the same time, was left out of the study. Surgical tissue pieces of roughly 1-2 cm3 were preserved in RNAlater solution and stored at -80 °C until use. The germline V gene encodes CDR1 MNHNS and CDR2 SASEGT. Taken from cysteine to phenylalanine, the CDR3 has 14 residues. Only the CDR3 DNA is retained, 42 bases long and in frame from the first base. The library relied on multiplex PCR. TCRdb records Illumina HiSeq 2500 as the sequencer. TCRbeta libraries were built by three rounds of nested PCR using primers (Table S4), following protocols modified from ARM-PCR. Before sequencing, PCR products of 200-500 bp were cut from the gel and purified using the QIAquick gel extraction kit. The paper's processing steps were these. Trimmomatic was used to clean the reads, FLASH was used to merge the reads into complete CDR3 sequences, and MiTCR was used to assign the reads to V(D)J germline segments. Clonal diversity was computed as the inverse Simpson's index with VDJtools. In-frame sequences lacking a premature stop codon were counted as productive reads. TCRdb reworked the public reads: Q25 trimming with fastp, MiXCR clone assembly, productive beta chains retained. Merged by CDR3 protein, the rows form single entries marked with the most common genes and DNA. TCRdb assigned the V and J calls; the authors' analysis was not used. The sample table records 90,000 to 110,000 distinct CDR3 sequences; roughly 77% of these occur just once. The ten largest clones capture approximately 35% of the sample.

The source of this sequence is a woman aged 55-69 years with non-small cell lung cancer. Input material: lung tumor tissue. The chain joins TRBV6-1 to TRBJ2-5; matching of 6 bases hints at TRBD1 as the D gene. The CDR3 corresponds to CASSTGQLAESQYF. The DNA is TGTGCCAGCAGTACTGGACAGTTGGCAGAGAGCCAGTACTTC.